The sequence of this T cell receptor beta chain was determined in a study of blood T cell repertoires in COVID-19. A few counts support this clone. In the authors' methods: How many nucleated cells were present was estimated from reference gene primer amplification. Sequencing used immunoSEQ multiplex PCR; TCRdb keeps in-frame clones, though not all of them. The DNA gave D and trimming, while V, J and clone size come from that table. The data hold 60,000 to 85,000 clones, with approximately 79% observed a single time. V lost 4 bases to trimming and J lost 3 bases, with 18 bases between them. Germline CDR1 LGHNA, CDR2 YSLEER. The CDR3 contains 16 residues.

The material sequenced was peripheral blood. The gene calls are TRBV4-3 and TRBJ2-5; D is possibly TRBD2 (6 bases). This TCR was sampled from a human donor with acute or convalescent COVID-19. The donor label of this sample is uncertain. The CDR3 region is CASSPRDGRTKETQYF. The CDR3 DNA is TGCGCCAGCAGCCCGCGGGACGGGAGAACTAAAGAGACCCAGTACTTC.